These 26 T cell receptor beta chains originate from one sample sequenced in a study of cytomegalovirus exposure and HLA in healthy donors. Primers included in the PCR were 60 Vbeta and 13 Jbeta primers. Only in-frame clones appear in the TCRdb table, and some are missing; sequencing was by immunoSEQ multiplex PCR. Altogether roughly 80,000 clones are present, roughly two thirds being singletons, with the ten largest covering 5.5% to 8%. Sequencing was done on a sample of PBMCs. These receptors were taken from a woman aged 50 to 60 in good health and CMV-seropositive.

V and J are TRBV25-1 and TRBJ1-6; D call uncertain. This CDR3 is built from 15 residues. Trimming left V 4 bases short and J 3 bases short, with 10 bases between. Germline lookup yields CDR1 MGHDK and CDR2 SYGVNS. The CDR3 DNA reads TGTGCCAGCAGTGGCGGCAGCGACTATAATTCACCCCTCCACTTT. Protein product: CASSGGSDYNSPLHF.

The CDR3 DNA is TGTGCCACTTCCCCGGGACAGGGGACCCACGAGCAGTACTTC. It specifies CATSPGQGTHEQYF. The chain has TRBV19 and TRBJ2-7; 10 bases line up with TRBD1. V trimming: 10 bases; J trimming: 5 bases; junction bases outside the gene matches: 11. CDR3 length equals 14 residues. Germline CDR1 reads LNHDA; CDR2 reads SQIVND (reference sequence).

The chain employs TRBV18 and TRBJ1-2; 9 nucleotides align to TRBD1. CDR1 is KGHSH and CDR2 is LQKENI in the germline V gene. The V gene end was trimmed by 3 bases and the J gene end by 8 bases; junction bases not matched to a gene: 7. The CDR3 extends over 14 amino acids. This CDR3 is CASSPATGGGGYTF. For the CDR3, the DNA is TGTGCCAGCTCACCCGCGACAGGGGGTGGAGGCTACACCTTC.

This clone was counted between two and nine times. V and J are TRBV7-2 and TRBJ1-2, with TRBD1 identical over 10 bases. Unmatched junction bases numbered 17, after V lost 6 bases and J lost 4 bases. This CDR3 spans 18 amino acids. The germline gives CDR1 SGHTA, CDR2 FQGNSA. Written as DNA, the CDR3 is TGTGCCAGCAGTCAGACCGGGACAGGGGAGGCGATTGTCTATGGCTACACCTTC. Its protein is CASSQTGTGEAIVYGYTF.

The CDR3 spells CASSYGGGASGYTF. For the CDR3, the DNA is TGTGCCAGCAGTTATGGAGGGGGCGCCTCTGGCTACACCTTC. The chain couples TRBV6-5 to TRBJ1-2; 7 positions agree with TRBD1. CDR1 and CDR2 from the germline V gene are MNHEY and SVGAGI. The J segment lost 7 bases and the V segment lost 3 bases, leaving 8 bases of the junction unmatched. The length of the CDR3 is 14 residues.

The chain uses TRBV28 and TRBJ2-5; TRBD2 is a possible D gene (5 bases). The J call may be in error: the DNA end matches TRBJ2-7 better. The germline gives CDR1 MDHEN, CDR2 SYDVKM. The CDR3 spans 14 residues. This CDR3 is CASKVGLSIYEQYF. The CDR3 region has the DNA TGTGCCAGCAAGGTAGGACTTTCGATTTACGAGCAGTACTTC.

The chain is built from TRBV19 and TRBJ1-2; no clear D gene. V lost 5 bases and J 1 base, leaving 17 bases between the germline ends. The CDR3 spans 16 residues. The V gene's germline CDR1 is LNHDA and CDR2 SQIVND (reference sequence). The CDR3 spells CASSARRVPHNYGYTF. CDR3 in DNA: TGTGCCAGTAGTGCCAGGAGGGTACCGCATAACTATGGCTACACCTTC.

This clone was detected a few times. The chain has TRBV6-6 and TRBJ2-7; 9 positions agree with TRBD1. The CDR3 has 14 amino acids. Germline trimming cut 4 bases from V and 4 bases from J; bases unmatched to any gene: 5. The germline V gene has CDR1 MNHNY and CDR2 SVGAGI (reference sequence). The CDR3 bases are TGTGCCAGCAGTTCCTCGACAGGGGGGTACGAGCAGTACGTC. The encoded protein is CASSSSTGGYEQYV.

The V and J genes are TRBV7-8 and TRBJ1-3; TRBD1 matches 8 bases. The CDR3 is 15 residues long. Germline loops: CDR1 SGHVS, CDR2 FQNEAQ. With V trimmed by 5 bases and J by 0 bases, 3 bases remained unmatched. The CDR3 protein is CASSRTGGSGNTIYF. DNA for the CDR3: TGTGCCAGCAGCCGAACAGGGGGCTCTGGAAACACCATATATTTT.

This clone was counted between two and nine times. This chain uses TRBV28 with TRBJ2-6, with D tentatively TRBD1 (5 bases). The germline CDR1 and CDR2 sequences are MDHEN and SYDVKM. With 8 bases removed from V and 0 bases from J, the gap between germline ends came to 17 bases. The CDR3 loop spans 17 amino acids. CDR3 DNA sequence: TGTGCCAGCGCAGGTGGTAACAGGATCTCTGGGGCCAACGTCCTGACTTTC. It yields the protein CASAGGNRISGANVLTF.

The chain carries TRBV18 and TRBJ1-3; no clear D. V was trimmed by 3 bases and J by 0 bases, leaving 9 bases between them. CDR1 and CDR2 (germline): KGHSH, LQKENI. This CDR3 region has 15 residues. The CDR3 sequence is CASSPGSNSGNTIYF. The CDR3 DNA reads TGTGCCAGCTCACCGGGCAGCAACTCTGGAAACACCATATATTTT. Looking up the rest from reference TRBV18 and TRBJ1-3 gives the full variable domain: NAGVMQNPRHLVRRRGQEARLRCSPMKGHSHVYWYRQLPEEGLKFMVYLQKENIIDESGMPKERFSAEFPKEGPSILRIQQVVRGDSAAYFCASSPGSNSGNTIYFGEGSWLTVV.

This clone appeared once. The V gene is TRBV7-9, the J gene TRBJ2-3, with 7 bases aligning to TRBD2. Trimming took 0 bases from V and 12 from J; bases not matched to a gene: 12. The CDR3 extends over 15 amino acids. Germline CDR1 is SEHNR and CDR2 is FQNEAQ (reference sequence). The chain's CDR3 is CASSLAPIAGNIQYF. The CDR3 DNA reads as TGTGCCAGCAGCTTAGCGCCGATAGCGGGTAATATTCAGTATTTT.

This clone has just a few counts. The chain recombines TRBV29-1 with TRBJ1-5; 10 bases align to TRBD1. Looked up from germline, CDR1 is SQVTM and CDR2 is ANQGSEA. This CDR3 region has 16 residues. Trimming at V came to 5 bases and at J to 1 base, leaving 8 bases not matched to a gene. In DNA form, the CDR3 reads TGCAGCGTTCAGTTGTCGGGACAGGGGAGCAATCAGCCCCAGCATTTT. This gives the protein CSVQLSGQGSNQPQHF.

V is TRBV6-5 and J is TRBJ2-5, with TRBD2 as a possible D gene (6 bases). Per the germline V gene, CDR1 is MNHEY and CDR2 is SVGAGI. The CDR3 contains 16 residues. V lost 4 bases and J 3 bases, leaving 18 bases between the germline ends. CDR3 nucleotides: TGTGCCAGCAGTTCCTTCGTTTGGGGGGAAGAAGAGACCCAGTACTTC. Residues: CASSSFVWGEEETQYF.

The chain employs TRBV16 and TRBJ1-5, with a possible D match to TRBD1 (6 bases). CDR3 length: 14 amino acids. Trimming cost V 4 bases and J 4 bases, with 11 bases left between them. The germline gives CDR1 KGHSY, CDR2 FQNENV. The CDR3 DNA sequence: TGTGCCAGCAGCCCGGACAGCGAAAATCAGCCCCAGCATTTT. Translation gives CASSPDSENQPQHF.

This clone appeared a single time. The genes are TRBV7-9 and TRBJ1-1; D uncertain. The CDR3 runs to 14 residues. Germline V gives CDR1 SEHNR, CDR2 FQNEAQ (reference sequence). V was pared by 2 bases and J by 3 bases, with 10 bases between. The CDR3 spells CASSLRRSDTEAFF. The CDR3 DNA reads as TGTGCCAGCAGCTTAAGGAGGTCGGACACTGAAGCTTTCTTT. Together with reference TRBV7-9 and TRBJ1-1, the CDR3 gives the full variable domain: DTGVSQNPRHKITKRGQNVTFRCDPISEHNRLYWYRQTLGQGPEFLTYFQNEAQLEKSRLLSDRFSAERPKGSFSTLEIQRTEQGDSAMYLCASSLRRSDTEAFFGQGTRLTVV.

The chain combines TRBV2 with TRBJ2-1; 12 nucleotides agree with TRBD2. Germline CDR1 is SNHLY and CDR2 is FYNNEI. The trim removed 5 bases at V and 6 bases at J, leaving 2 bases unmatched. The CDR3 spans 14 residues. The CDR3 here is CASSRTSGANEQFF. The CDR3 nucleotides read TGTGCCAGCAGTCGGACTAGCGGGGCCAATGAGCAGTTCTTC. Complete variable domain (other parts from reference TRBV2 and TRBJ2-1): EPEVTQTPSHQVTQMGQEVILRCVPISNHLYFYWYRQILGQKVEFLVSFYNNEISEKSEIFDDQFSVERPDGSNFTLKIRSTKLEDSAMYFCASSRTSGANEQFFGPGTRLTVL.

The rearrangement uses TRBV10-3 and TRBJ1-4; 9 positions agree with TRBD1. Germline V lookup: CDR1 ENHRY, CDR2 SYGVKD. This CDR3 has 13 residues. Losses at the gene ends were 10 bases for V and 8 bases for J; bases not matched to a gene: 8. In DNA form, the CDR3 reads TGTGCCACCCGGGACAGGGCGGAAGAAAAACTGTTTTTT. This translates into CATRDRAEEKLFF.

The chain joins TRBV27 to TRBJ2-2; maybe TRBD2 (6 bases). Germline values: CDR1 MNHEY, CDR2 SMNVEV (reference sequence). V was clipped by 0 bases and J by 7 bases, with 12 bases between them. The CDR3 runs 15 residues. In DNA, the CDR3 is TGTGCCAGCAGTTTATCGGGGGGTAGGGGCGGGGAGCTGTTTTTT. Translation: CASSLSGGRGGELFF.

This clone was picked up a small number of times. V usage is TRBV7-9 and J usage is TRBJ2-1; 8 bases align to TRBD2. Germline trimming cut 2 bases from V and 4 bases from J; bases unmatched to any gene: 7. This CDR3 contains 16 residues. The germline gives CDR1 SEHNR, CDR2 FQNEAQ (reference sequence). The CDR3 protein is CASSLLLAGSYNEQFF. As DNA, the CDR3 is TGTGCCAGCAGCTTACTGCTAGCGGGCTCTTACAATGAGCAGTTCTTC.

The V gene is TRBV27, the J gene TRBJ2-7; maybe TRBD2 (6 bases). Germline V gene data show CDR1 as MNHEY and CDR2 as SMNVEV (reference sequence). Trimming removed 3 bases from V and 6 bases from J, with 12 bases in between. This CDR3 has 13 amino acids. CDR3 DNA sequence: TGTGCCAGCAGTTTTACGCGGGGAGGCGAGCAGTACTTC. Its protein is CASSFTRGGEQYF.

This chain links TRBV7-4 with TRBJ1-2, with 7 bases fitting TRBD1. The V and J ends lost 5 bases and 4 bases, in that order; junction bases with no gene match: 7. This CDR3 has 14 amino acids. Germline lookup yields CDR1 SGHVT and CDR2 SQSDAQ. DNA of the CDR3: TGTGCCAGCAGCCCAGGACAGGATCGCTATGGCTACACCTTC. Its translation is CASSPGQDRYGYTF. The entire variable domain, with the rest obtained from reference TRBV7-4 and TRBJ1-2, is as follows: GAGVSQSPRYKVAKRGRDVALRCDSISGHVTLYWYRQTLGQGSEVLTYSQSDAQRDKSGRPSGRFSAERPERSVSTLKIQRTEQGDSAVYLCASSPGQDRYGYTFGSGTRLTVV.

This clone turned up a few times. V is TRBV5-1 and J is TRBJ2-1, with TRBD2 matching over 13 bases. The CDR3 is 15 amino acids. The germline gives CDR1 SGHRS, CDR2 YFSETQ. The ends lost 0 bases at V and 10 bases at J; junction bases unmatched: 4. The CDR3 reads CASSLALAGGQEQFF. In nucleotides, the CDR3 is TGCGCCAGCAGCTTGGCACTAGCGGGGGGGCAAGAGCAGTTCTTC.

This clone was found a few times. The chain uses TRBV29-1 and TRBJ1-1, with D perhaps TRBD1 (6 bases). The CDR3 covers 14 residues. V was clipped by 2 bases and J by 2 bases, with 12 bases between them. From germline, CDR1 is SQVTM and CDR2 ANQGSEA. The CDR3 reads CSVERGRDNTEAFF. CDR3 bases: TGCAGCGTTGAAAGGGGGAGGGATAACACTGAAGCTTTCTTT. The variable domain in full, with the rest retrieved from reference TRBV29-1 and TRBJ1-1, is SAVISQKPSRDICQRGTSLTIQCQVDSQVTMMFWYRQQPGQSLTLIATANQGSEATYESGFVIDKFPISRPNLTFSTLTVSNMSPEDSSIYLCSVERGRDNTEAFFGQGTRLTVV.

V and J are TRBV19 and TRBJ2-2, with a possible D match to TRBD2 (6 bases). CDR3 size: 12 residues. V lost 5 bases, J lost 5 bases, and 6 bases lay in between. Germline V lookup: CDR1 LNHDA, CDR2 SQIVND (reference sequence). DNA for the CDR3: TGTGCCAGTAGTCGGGGGACCGGGGAGCTGTTTTTT. Translating gives CASSRGTGELFF.

This rearrangement joins TRBV5-4 to TRBJ2-5, with D possibly being TRBD2 (6 bases). V lost 0 bases and J 3 bases, leaving 12 bases between the germline ends. This CDR3 spans 15 amino acids. In germline, CDR1 is SGHNT, CDR2 YYREEE (reference sequence). CDR3 loop: CASSLGGSGEETQYF. The DNA for the CDR3 is TGTGCCAGCAGCTTGGGTGGTAGCGGAGAAGAGACCCAGTACTTC.